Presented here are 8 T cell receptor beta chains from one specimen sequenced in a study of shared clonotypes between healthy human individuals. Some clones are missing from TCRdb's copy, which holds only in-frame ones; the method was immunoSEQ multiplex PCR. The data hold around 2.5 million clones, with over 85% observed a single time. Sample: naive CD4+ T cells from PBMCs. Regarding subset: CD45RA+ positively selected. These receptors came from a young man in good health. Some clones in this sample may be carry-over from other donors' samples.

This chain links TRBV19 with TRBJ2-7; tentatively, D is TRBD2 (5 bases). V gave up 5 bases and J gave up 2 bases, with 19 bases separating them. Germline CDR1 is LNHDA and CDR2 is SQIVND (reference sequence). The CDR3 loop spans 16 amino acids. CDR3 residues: CASSPRRGSETYEQYF. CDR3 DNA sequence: TGTGCCAGTAGTCCCCGCCGGGGTAGCGAGACCTACGAGCAGTACTTC.

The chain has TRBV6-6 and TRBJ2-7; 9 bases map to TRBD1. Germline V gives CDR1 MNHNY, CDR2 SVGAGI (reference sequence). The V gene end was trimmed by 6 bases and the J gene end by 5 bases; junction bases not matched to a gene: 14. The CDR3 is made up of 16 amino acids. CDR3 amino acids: CASSLTPGQGSDEQYF. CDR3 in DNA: TGTGCCAGCAGCCTGACACCGGGACAGGGTTCAGACGAGCAGTACTTC.

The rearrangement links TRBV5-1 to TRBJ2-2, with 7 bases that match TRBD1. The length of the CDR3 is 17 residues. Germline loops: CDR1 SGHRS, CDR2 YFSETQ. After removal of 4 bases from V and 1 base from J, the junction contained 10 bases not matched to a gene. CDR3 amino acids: CASSQRSRGQNTGELFF. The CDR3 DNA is TGCGCCAGCAGCCAGAGGTCGAGGGGGCAGAACACCGGGGAGCTGTTTTTT. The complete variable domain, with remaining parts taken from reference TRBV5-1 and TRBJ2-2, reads KAGVTQTPRYLIKTRGQQVTLSCSPISGHRSVSWYQQTPGQGLQFLFEYFSETQRNKGNFPGRFSGRQFSNSRSEMNVSTLELGDSALYLCASSQRSRGQNTGELFFGEGSRLTVL.

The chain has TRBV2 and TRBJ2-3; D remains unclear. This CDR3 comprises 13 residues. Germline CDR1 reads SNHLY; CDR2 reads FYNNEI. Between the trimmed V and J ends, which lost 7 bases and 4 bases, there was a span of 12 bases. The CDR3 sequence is CASKGSSADTQYF. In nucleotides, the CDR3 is TGTGCCAGCAAGGGAAGTTCAGCAGATACGCAGTATTTT.

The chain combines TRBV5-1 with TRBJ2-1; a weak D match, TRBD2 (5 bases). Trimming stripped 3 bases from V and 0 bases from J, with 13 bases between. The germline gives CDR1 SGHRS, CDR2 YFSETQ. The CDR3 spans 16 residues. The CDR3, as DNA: TGCGCCAGCAGCTCCCTATCTGGAGGCTCCTACAATGAGCAGTTCTTC. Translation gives CASSSLSGGSYNEQFF.

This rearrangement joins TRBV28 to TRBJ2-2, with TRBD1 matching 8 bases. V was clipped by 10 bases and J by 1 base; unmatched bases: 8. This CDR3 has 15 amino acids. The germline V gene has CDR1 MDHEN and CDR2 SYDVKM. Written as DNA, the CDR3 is TGTGCCACCCAGGGGGCGGCGAGGAACACCGGGGAGCTGTTTTTT. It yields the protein CATQGAARNTGELFF.

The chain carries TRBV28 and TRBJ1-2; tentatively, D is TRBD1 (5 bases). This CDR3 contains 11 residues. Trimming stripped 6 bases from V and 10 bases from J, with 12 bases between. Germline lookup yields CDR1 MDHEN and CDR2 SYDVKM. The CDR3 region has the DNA TGTGCCAGCAGCCCCGGCAGGGCCTACACCTTC. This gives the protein CASSPGRAYTF.

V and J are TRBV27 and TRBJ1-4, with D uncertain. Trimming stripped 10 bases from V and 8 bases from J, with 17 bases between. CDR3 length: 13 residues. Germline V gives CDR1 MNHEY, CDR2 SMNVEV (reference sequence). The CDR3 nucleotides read TGTGCCACCAGGCCGCATGCGGGGGAAAAACTGTTTTTT. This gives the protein CATRPHAGEKLFF. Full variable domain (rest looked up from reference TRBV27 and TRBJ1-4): EAQVTQNPRYLITVTGKKLTVTCSQNMNHEYMSWYRQDPGLGLRQIYYSMNVEVTDKGDVPEGYKVSRKEKRNFPLILESPSPNQTSLYFCATRPHAGEKLFFGSGTQLSVL.